This is a list of T cell receptor beta chains from one sample in a study of blood T cell repertoires in COVID-19. Libraries were prepared by immunoSEQ multiplex PCR; TCRdb keeps only in-frame clonotypes and omits some of them. The sample yields fewer than 200,000 clones, 70% to 90% seen once. Sequencing used peripheral blood. The source of these receptors is a woman aged 55-70 years with COVID-19, enrolled during active disease. Both conserved end residues are part of each CDR3.

v_gene | CDR3aa
TRBV3-1/TRBV3-2 | CASSLSGLNNSPLHF
TRBV7-9 | CASSPGVADGYTF
TRBV25-1 | CASRMRSGEETQYF
TRBV6-5 | CASRNRGLDGYTF
TRBV20-1 | CSAGTGEAFF
TRBV6-6 | CAGGDLADTQYF
TRBV5-1 | CASSSTTTGMTEAFF
TRBV7-9 | CASSHEQGRMGTIYF
TRBV19 | CASSIPLRVNQPQHF
TRBV12-3/TRBV12-4 | CASSGGHGYTF
TRBV7-2 | CASSLATANTDTQYF
TRBV9 | CASGLAGGRTGELFF
TRBV24-1 | CATSDSLGGGYTF
TRBV7-2 | CASSLGPGQGNSPLHF
TRBV7-2 | CASSPLHSGSYEQYF
TRBV5-4 | CASSLVTSGSYEQYF
TRBV6-6 | CASTLGGNEQFF